Detailed here is one T cell receptor beta chain. The antigen remains undetermined. Co-extraction yielded RNA and DNA from around 20-30 mg of unsorted bulk tissue. The sampling covered five separate regions of each tumor. The CDR3 consists of 15 residues. Trimming took off 4 bases at V and 3 bases at J, with 16 bases between the two ends. Germline V gene sequence: CDR1 SGHDN, CDR2 FVKESK. Making TCR beta cDNA involved approximately 530 ng total RNA and a constant-region primer. For TCR beta, libraries were produced by three nested multiplex PCR rounds using slightly modified ARM-PCR. In the first two PCR rounds, TRBV1-TRBV30 forward primers were paired with a C-beta reverse primer, and each round lasted roughly 9 cycles. TCRdb analysed the multiplex PCR reads with MiXCR anew, one entry per CDR3 protein. The sample includes some 21,000 distinct CDR3 sequences, about 80% of them seen just once. The data were taken from a study of tumor-infiltrating lymphocytes in primary liver carcinoma.

The study's findings and limits: A fraction of only about 7-25% of top clones appeared in all five tumor regions. A significantly higher top-250-clone fraction was recorded for tumors than for blood (p = 0.039).

This sequence joins TRBV14 and TRBJ2-7; D might be TRBD2 (5 bases). The clonotype was recovered from a woman aged 30 to 39 with primary liver carcinoma and hepatitis B virus infection. The specimen was liver tumor tissue from sampling region 1. Subset here: tumor region T1, superior pole. This chain's CDR3 is CASSLAVRTDYEQYF. In nucleotides, the CDR3 is TGTGCCAGCAGCCTGGCGGTGAGGACTGACTACGAGCAGTACTTC.